This passage covers 9 T cell receptor beta chains from one sample sequenced in a study of T cell repertoires in cytomegalovirus infection. TCRdb used MiXCR to reprocess the reads, holding one entry per CDR3 protein. The table records 150,000 to 200,000 distinct CDR3 sequences, about an eighth of them present only once. Source material: PBMCs. The receptors were sampled from a human donor in good health (CMV status not recorded). Some clones in this sample may be carry-over from other donors' samples.

This clonotype was detected a few times. The V call is TRBV6-2 or TRBV6-3, the J call TRBJ2-7; D not resolved. Germline values: CDR1 MNHEY, CDR2 SVGEGT. CDR3 size: 11 residues. V was pared by 5 bases and J by 6 bases, with 8 bases between. CDR3 protein: CASSTHGEQYF. CDR3 coding DNA: TGTGCCAGCAGTACCCATGGCGAGCAGTACTTC.

Ten or more counts support this clonotype. The V call is TRBV28, the J call TRBJ2-1; 12 nucleotides match TRBD2. V shed 6 bases and J 6 bases; nucleotides not matched to a gene: 3. The germline V gene encodes CDR1 MDHEN and CDR2 SYDVKM. This CDR3 has 14 residues. The CDR3 DNA is TGTGCCAGCAGACCGGGACTAGCGGGCAATGAGCAGTTCTTC. Its protein is CASRPGLAGNEQFF.

This clonotype was picked up a small number of times. This CDR3 reads CASSQAGATDTQYF. The CDR3 DNA reads TGTGCCAGCAGCCAAGCCGGGGCCACAGATACGCAGTATTTT. The gene calls are TRBV14 and TRBJ2-3, with D perhaps matching TRBD1 or TRBD2 (5 bases each). The CDR3 sequence is 14 residues long. V lost 1 base and J 2 bases, leaving 7 bases between the germline ends. The germline gives CDR1 SGHDN, CDR2 FVKESK.

The chain has TRBV20-1 and TRBJ2-7; D is undetermined. The CDR3 consists of 14 residues. Germline CDR1 DFQATT, CDR2 SNEGSKA (reference sequence). The V end was cut by 4 bases, the J end by 2 bases, with 15 bases between. CDR3 region: CSAKSFGVTYEQYF. In DNA, the CDR3 is TGCAGTGCTAAATCTTTTGGGGTCACCTACGAGCAGTACTTC.

This clonotype occurred a few times. J is TRBJ2-7 and V is TRBV4-2, with 9 positions matching TRBD2. Trimming cost V 4 bases and J 3 bases; bases outside gene matches: 4. This CDR3 has 14 residues. Germline CDR1 LGHNA, CDR2 YNFKEQ. The CDR3 DNA is TGTGCCAGCAGCCCCTCGACTAGCGGCTACGAGCAGTACTTC. The encoded protein is CASSPSTSGYEQYF.

This clonotype was seen a handful of times. The CDR3 DNA follows: TGTGCCAGCAGTTTGAATTGGCAGATCAAAACCCGACTAGGCTACACCTTC. This codes for CASSLNWQIKTRLGYTF. The chain links TRBV12-3 or TRBV12-4 to TRBJ1-2; D unclear. Trimming pared 3 bases from V and 8 bases from J, leaving 25 bases between. The CDR3 covers 17 residues.

In this sample, this clonotype turned up many times. The chain has TRBV7-2 and TRBJ2-5, with D perhaps matching TRBD1 or TRBD2 (5 bases each). The CDR3 runs 16 residues. CDR1 and CDR2 from the germline V gene are SGHTA and FQGNSA. The V and J ends lost 5 bases and 7 bases respectively, with 23 bases between them. The CDR3 nucleotides read TGTGCCAGCAGCCCACTCGGGACGGAGTTTGGTGGGACCCAGTACTTC. The encoded protein is CASSPLGTEFGGTQYF.

This clonotype was seen a handful of times. V is TRBV5-1 and J is TRBJ1-5; D uncertain. Trimming took off 0 bases at V and 5 bases at J, with 12 bases between the two ends. Per germline, CDR1 SGHRS and CDR2 YFSETQ. The CDR3 has 15 residues. The CDR3 DNA sequence: TGCGCCAGCAGCTTGGAGGACCCCGCCTATCAGCCCCAGCATTTT. It encodes CASSLEDPAYQPQHF.

This clonotype was counted at least ten times. The chain has TRBV7-2 and TRBJ1-6, with unresolved D. The CDR3 is 13 residues long. Trimming took off 5 bases at V and 9 bases at J, with 11 bases between the two ends. CDR1 is SGHTA, CDR2 FQGNSA, per germline. The CDR3 nucleotides are TGTGCCAGCAGCCCCTCGGGAGGTTCACCCCTCCACTTT. Translating gives CASSPSGGSPLHF.